What follows describes a single T cell receptor (beta chain). What it binds is unknown. An amount of RNA that ranged from roughly 0.5 to 1 ug was reverse transcribed with random hexamers. Across 54 Vbeta and 13 Jbeta, TCR beta CDR3 was amplified with immunoSEQ multiplex PCR. A single record per CDR3 protein comes from TCRdb applying MiXCR to the immunoSEQ multiplex PCR reads. The repertoire holds about 200,000 distinct CDR3 sequences, approximately 94% seen once, with roughly 0.095% in the top ten. Treatment-naive patients with stable or active relapsing-remitting disease were the multiple sclerosis controls. TEMRA cells were enriched by FACS, while CD8+ and CD4+ T cells were obtained through a negative isolation that was performed magnetically. These data are taken from a study of CD8 T cells in Susac syndrome. The V and J ends lost 6 bases and 1 base, in that order; junction bases with no gene match: 5. The CDR3 consists of 13 residues. Germline V CDR1 and CDR2: DFQATT, SNEGSKA (reference sequence).

Study-level points and caveats: As the study acknowledged, the number of individuals in its TCR sequencing and HLA analysis was relatively small.

This chain links TRBV20-1 with TRBJ1-1; 7 bases are shared with TRBD1. This sequence originates from a human donor with multiple sclerosis. Sequenced sample: CD4+ T cells from PBMCs. CDR3 residues: CSAIRDRNTEAFF. The CDR3 DNA reads as TGCAGTGCAATCCGGGACAGGAACACTGAAGCTTTCTTT.